These T cell receptor beta chains were read from a single sample in a study of regulatory and conventional T cells in RAG deficiency. Clones were read by immunoSEQ multiplex PCR, and TCRdb kept only the in-frame ones, dropping some. The table shows around 30,000 clones, with 70% to 90% occurring only once. These same data were also listed under a study on regulatory T cells.

The material sequenced was CD8+ T cells sorted from blood. The receptors were sampled from a human donor in good health. Both conserved end residues are part of each CDR3. D genes are given only for firm matches. Not every row has a clone size; where given, it reads once, few, many or a size class.

>TRBD1|TRBV2|once|TRBJ2-2
TGTGCCAGCAGTTCCCGACAGGGGTATCGGTCCGGGGAGCTGTTTTTT
CASSSRQGYRSGELFF
>TRBD1|TRBV4-1|.|TRBJ1-1
TGCGCCAGCAGCCAAACCCCCGACAGGGGAATGAAACCTGAAGCTTTCTTT
CASSQTPDRGMKPEAFF
>TRBD1|TRBV19|.|TRBJ2-7
TGTGCCAGTAGTCCCGGGACAGGGGTTTACGAGCAGTACTTC
CASSPGTGVYEQYF
>.|TRBV25-1|.|TRBJ2-7
TGTGCCAGCAGTGAAGTGGGAATGGGCTCCTACGAGCAGTACTTC
CASSEVGMGSYEQYF
>.|TRBV13|.|TRBJ2-5
TGTGCCAGCAGCCTAAGGACTGTTCAAGAGACCCAGTACTTC
CASSLRTVQETQYF
>.|TRBV10-1|.|TRBJ1-1
TGCGCCAGCAGTGAAATTAGGGACACTGAAGCTTTCTTT
CASSEIRDTEAFF
>TRBD1|TRBV6-5|.|TRBJ1-2
TGTGCCAGCACCCAGTCAGGGGGATATGGCTACACCTTC
CASTQSGGYGYTF
>TRBD1|TRBV5-1|.|TRBJ1-1
TGCGCCAGCAGCACCGCACAGGGGGCTGGGGCTGAAGCTTTCTTT
CASSTAQGAGAEAFF
>TRBD1|TRBV19|.|TRBJ2-1
TGTGCCAGTAGTATAGTTTCCCCCGCAGGGGGAAATGAGCAGTTCTTC
CASSIVSPAGGNEQFF
>.|TRBV7-9|.|TRBJ2-5
TGTGCCAGCAGCTTAGTATCACTACAAGAGACCCAGTACTTC
CASSLVSLQETQYF
>.|TRBV2|once|TRBJ2-3
TGTGCCAGCAGTGAAGCGCTTCTGGGCGTCGGAGATACGCAGTATTTT
CASSEALLGVGDTQYF
>TRBD2|TRBV29-1|.|TRBJ2-1
TGCAGCGTTGTTACTAGCGGGTCCTCCTACAATGAGCAGTTCTTC
CSVVTSGSSYNEQFF
>.|TRBV28|.|TRBJ1-1
TGTGCCAGCAGCAAGGGTTTCGGCACTGAAGCTTTCTTT
CASSKGFGTEAFF
>TRBD1|TRBV4-3|once|TRBJ1-5
TGCGCCAGCAGCCAGGGGACAGGGGGCTTGGATCAGCCCCAGCATTTT
CASSQGTGGLDQPQHF